This entry is about one TCR beta chain. The CDR3 does not end in the conserved phenylalanine or tryptophan, so this is likely a read error. The data are from a study of tumor-infiltrating lymphocytes in primary liver carcinoma. Both RNA and DNA were isolated together from around 20-30 mg of bulk tissue that had not been sorted. Synthesis of TCR beta cDNA was carried out from 500 ng total RNA with a constant-region primer. Amplification in three nested multiplex PCR rounds with slightly modified ARM-PCR gave rise to TCR beta libraries. Investigators reported that the first two PCR rounds, at around 10 cycles each, used TRBV1-TRBV30 forward primers with a C-beta reverse primer. TCRdb re-derived calls from the multiplex PCR reads in MiXCR, one entry per CDR3 protein. The table includes fewer than 110,000 distinct CDR3 sequences, approximately 70% detected once. The CDR3 has 13 residues. Germline CDR1 reads SGHAT; CDR2 reads FQNNGV.

Sample: liver tumor tissue from sampling region 2. Subset denoted: tumor region T2, inferior pole. V is TRBV11-2 and J is TRBJ2-1; 12 nucleotides align to TRBD2. The sequence was collected from a woman aged 55-75 years with primary liver carcinoma and hepatitis B virus infection. The CDR3 nucleotides are TGTGCAAGCTGCTGGACTAGCGGGGCAGAGCAGTTCTTA. It is translated as CASCWTSGAEQFL.